This T cell receptor beta chain appears in the sequencing data of a study of T cells in localized non-small cell lung cancer. The study's findings and limits: It was uninvolved adjacent lung that showed the highest T cell clonality, exceeding tumor.

On this clone itself: The antigen remains undetermined.

Germline loops: CDR1 MNHNS, CDR2 SASEGT. The V segment lost 4 bases and the J segment 6 bases; nucleotides outside the gene matches: 4. There are 14 residues in the CDR3. Generated by immunoSEQ multiplex PCR, the TCRdb table keeps only in-frame clones and is missing some. The sample yields about 92,000 clones, approximately 90% seen once. This TCR was sampled from a woman aged 40-69 years with stage II squamous cell lung carcinoma. The chain is built from TRBV6-1 and TRBJ1-5; 9 bases align to TRBD1. Sequenced material: PBMCs, taken before any cancer treatment. For the CDR3, the DNA is TGTGCCAGCAGTGGGGACAGGGTAAGTCAGCCCCAGCATTTT. It codes for CASSGDRVSQPQHF.